A single T cell receptor (beta chain) is shown here with its context. Its target is unknown. Profiling relied on immunoSEQ multiplex PCR, and the TCRdb table lists in-frame clones only, not all of them. The profile shows about 350,000 clones, 80% to 90% of them singletons. The data derive from a study of Ad26.COV2.S vaccination and SARS-CoV-2 variants. Looking at the study overall: Intramuscularly, Ad26.COV2.S was given either once or twice, 56 days apart.

Treatment here: roughly 20 received Ad26.COV2.S at low or high dose, single or two shots; roughly 5 received placebo; per-sample allocation not given. Day 63 after the first vaccine or placebo injection was the time point for sampling. With V trimmed by 0 bases and J by 5 bases, 9 bases remained unmatched. The V gene's germline CDR1 is SGHRS and CDR2 YFSETQ. The length of the CDR3 is 16 residues. Whole-study findings and limits: Using TCR breadth and depth analyses may have led to underestimated total T cell responses.

The input for sequencing was peripheral blood, taken in a trial of Ad26.COV2.S vaccine versus placebo. This TCR was sampled from a person aged 18-60 years who received the Ad26.COV2.S COVID-19 vaccine or a placebo. The rearrangement joins TRBV5-1 to TRBJ2-5, with 8 bases matching TRBD1. CDR3 DNA sequence: TGCGCCAGCAGCTTGGAGACAGGGGCGCGGGACGAGACCCAGTACTTC. Encoded protein: CASSLETGARDETQYF.